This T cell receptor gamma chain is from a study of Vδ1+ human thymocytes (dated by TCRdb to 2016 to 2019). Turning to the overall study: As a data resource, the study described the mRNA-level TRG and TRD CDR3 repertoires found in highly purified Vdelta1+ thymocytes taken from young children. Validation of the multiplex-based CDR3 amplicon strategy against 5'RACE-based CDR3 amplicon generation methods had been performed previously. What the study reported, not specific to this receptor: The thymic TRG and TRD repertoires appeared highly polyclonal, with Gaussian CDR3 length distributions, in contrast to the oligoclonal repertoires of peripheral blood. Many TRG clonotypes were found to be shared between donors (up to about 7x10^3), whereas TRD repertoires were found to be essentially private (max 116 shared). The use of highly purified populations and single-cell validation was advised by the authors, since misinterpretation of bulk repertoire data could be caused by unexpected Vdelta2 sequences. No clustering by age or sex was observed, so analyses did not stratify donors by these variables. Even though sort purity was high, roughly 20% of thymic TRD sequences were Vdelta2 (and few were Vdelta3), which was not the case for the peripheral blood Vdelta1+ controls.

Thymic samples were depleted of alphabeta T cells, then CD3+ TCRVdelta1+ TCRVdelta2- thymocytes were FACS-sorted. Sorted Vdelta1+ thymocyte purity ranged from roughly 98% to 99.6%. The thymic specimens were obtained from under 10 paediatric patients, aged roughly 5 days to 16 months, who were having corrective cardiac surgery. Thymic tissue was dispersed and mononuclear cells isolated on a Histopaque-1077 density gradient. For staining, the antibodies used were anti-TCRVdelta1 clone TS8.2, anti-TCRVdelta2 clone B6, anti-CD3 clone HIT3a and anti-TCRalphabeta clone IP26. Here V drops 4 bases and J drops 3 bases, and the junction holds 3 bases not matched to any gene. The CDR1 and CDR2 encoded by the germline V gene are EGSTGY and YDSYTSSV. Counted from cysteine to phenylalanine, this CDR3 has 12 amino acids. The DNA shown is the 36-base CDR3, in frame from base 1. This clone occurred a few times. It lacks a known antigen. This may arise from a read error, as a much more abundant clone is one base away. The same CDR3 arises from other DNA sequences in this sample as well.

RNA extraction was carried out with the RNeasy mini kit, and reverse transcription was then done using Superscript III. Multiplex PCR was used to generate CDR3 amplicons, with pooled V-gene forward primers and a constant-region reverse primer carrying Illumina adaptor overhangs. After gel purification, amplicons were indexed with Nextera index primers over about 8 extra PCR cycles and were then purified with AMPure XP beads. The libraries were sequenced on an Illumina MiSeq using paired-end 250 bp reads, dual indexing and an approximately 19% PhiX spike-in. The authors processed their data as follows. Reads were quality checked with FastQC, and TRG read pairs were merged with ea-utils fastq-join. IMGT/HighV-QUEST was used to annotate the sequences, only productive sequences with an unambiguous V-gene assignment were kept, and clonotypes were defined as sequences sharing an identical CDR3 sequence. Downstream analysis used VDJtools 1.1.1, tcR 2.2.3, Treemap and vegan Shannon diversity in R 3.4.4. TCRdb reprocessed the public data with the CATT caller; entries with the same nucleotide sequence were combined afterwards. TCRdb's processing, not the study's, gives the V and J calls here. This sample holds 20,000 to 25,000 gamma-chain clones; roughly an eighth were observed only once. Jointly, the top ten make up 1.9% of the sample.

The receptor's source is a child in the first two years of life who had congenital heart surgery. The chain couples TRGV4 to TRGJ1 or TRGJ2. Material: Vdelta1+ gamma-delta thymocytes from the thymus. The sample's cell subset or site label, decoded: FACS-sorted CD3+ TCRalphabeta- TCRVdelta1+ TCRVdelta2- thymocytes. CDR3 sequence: CATWETYYKKLF. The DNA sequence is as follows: TGTGCCACCTGGGAGACTTATTATAAGAAACTCTTT.